These 30 T cell receptor beta chains were sequenced from one sample in a study of tumor-infiltrating lymphocytes in primary liver carcinoma. Joint extraction of RNA and DNA used roughly 20-32 mg of bulk tissue that was unsorted. cDNA specific to TCR beta was made from around 450 ng of total RNA, with a constant-region primer employed for priming. Modified slightly, ARM-PCR produced TCR beta libraries over three nested multiplex PCR rounds. Both of the initial two PCR rounds ran for approximately 11 cycles and employed TRBV1-TRBV30 forward primers alongside a C-beta reverse primer. TCRdb analysed the multiplex PCR reads with MiXCR anew, one entry per CDR3 protein. Counted here are tens of thousands of distinct CDR3 sequences, roughly 70% occurring once; the ten biggest clones make up 25% to 30%. Input material: liver tumor tissue from sampling region 5. The subset was: tumor region T5, tumor centre. The source of these receptors is a middle-aged man with primary liver carcinoma and hepatitis B virus infection.

About this clonotype itself: A read error may be the cause here, since a much bigger clone is one base away. V usage is TRBV4-1 and J usage is TRBJ2-2; D call uncertain. CDR3 length: 13 amino acids. CDR1 and CDR2 from the germline V gene are MGHRA and YSYEKL. Trimming removed 4 bases at V and 7 bases at J, with 10 bases between. The CDR3 DNA reads as TGCGCCAGCAGCCTAAGTATGGACGGGGAGCTGTTTTTT. Translated: CASSLSMDGELFF.

V is TRBV6-1 and J is TRBJ2-2, with no clear D. This CDR3 contains 15 residues. Trimming removed 5 bases at V and 7 bases at J, with 17 bases between. Germline V gene data show CDR1 as MNHNS and CDR2 as SASEGT. The CDR3 spells CASSNSRREIGELFF. The DNA for the CDR3 is TGTGCCAGCAGTAATAGCAGGAGAGAAATCGGGGAGCTGTTTTTT.

Worth noting for this clonotype: One end of the junction does not line up with germline, which may come from a read error. This chain links TRBV5-4 with TRBJ2-3, with 11 bases identical to TRBD2. The CDR3 covers 17 residues. Germline V CDR1 and CDR2: SGHNT, YYREEE (reference sequence). Here the CDR3 DNA reads TGTGCCAGCAGTACGGTATCTGGGACTAGCGGCACAAATACGCAGTATTTT. Protein product: CASSTVSGTSGTNTQYF.

This clonotype has ten or more counts. This sequence joins TRBV10-3 and TRBJ1-3; perhaps TRBD1 as D (6 bases). Trimming stripped 10 bases from V and 3 bases from J, with 19 bases between. This CDR3 region has 15 residues. Germline CDR1 is ENHRY and CDR2 is SYGVKD. CDR3: CATRDGGLFGNTIYF. CDR3 DNA sequence: TGTGCCACCCGAGACGGGGGGCTTTTTGGAAACACCATATATTTT.

This clonotype came up many times. CDR3 in amino acids: CASGFGTEAFF. The CDR3 bases are TGTGCTAGTGGTTTCGGCACTGAAGCTTTCTTT. The rearrangement joins TRBV12-5 to TRBJ1-1; D uncertain. Looked up from germline, CDR1 is LGHNT and CDR2 is FRNRAP. This CDR3 is built from 11 residues. Trimming stripped 3 bases from V and 4 bases from J, with 3 bases between.

With regard to this clonotype: Relative to the germline gene, one junction end is altered; a read error may explain this. V usage is TRBV7-9 and J usage is TRBJ2-3, with TRBD2 matching over 8 bases. The CDR3 sequence is 15 residues long. The germline gives CDR1 SEHNR, CDR2 FQNEAQ (reference sequence). The CDR3 is CVSSLGLDYTDTRYF. In DNA form, the CDR3 reads TGTGTCAGCAGCTTGGGACTAGACTACACAGATACGCGGTATTTT.

The count of this clonotype is one. One end of the junction varies from germline; a read error may be responsible. The chain couples TRBV7-9 to TRBJ2-5, with D possibly called TRBD1 or TRBD2 (6 bases each). From germline, CDR1 is SEHNR and CDR2 FQNEAQ (reference sequence). The CDR3 extends over 15 amino acids. CDR3 loop: CTSSLRGALEETQYF. CDR3 coding DNA: TGTACCAGCAGCTTGAGGGGGGCTCTTGAAGAGACCCAGTACTTC.

Concerning this clonotype: A much larger clone lies a single base off, so this may be a read error. V gene TRBV5-1 combines with J gene TRBJ2-1, with 10 bases that match TRBD1. The CDR3 covers 16 residues. Germline trimming cut 0 bases from V and 7 bases from J; bases unmatched to any gene: 7. The germline V gene has CDR1 SGHRS and CDR2 YFSETQ. CDR3 bases: TGCGCCAGCAGCTTGGCCGGGGGACAGGGGACGAATGAGCAGTTCTTC. Its protein product is CASSLAGGQGTNEQFF.

Judged by abundance, this clonotype is medium-sized. The V call is TRBV6-6, the J call TRBJ1-5; TRBD1 is a possible D gene (5 bases). Germline V gene lookup returns CDR1 MNHNY and CDR2 SVGAGI (reference sequence). The CDR3 is 14 residues long. Trimming removed 5 bases from V and 0 bases from J, with 8 bases in between. The CDR3 region has the DNA TGTGCCAGCAGTGGGGACGGTAGCAATCAGCCCCAGCATTTT. Translated, it gives CASSGDGSNQPQHF.

In the case of this clonotype: The CDR3 does not end in the conserved phenylalanine or tryptophan, so this is likely a read error. This chain joins TRBV11-2 and TRBJ2-1; 11 nucleotides match TRBD2. J lost 6 bases, V lost 3 bases, and 7 bases had no gene match. Per germline, CDR1 SGHAT and CDR2 FQNNGV. The CDR3 runs 16 residues. The CDR3 protein is CASSFQLAGDFNEQFL. Here the CDR3 DNA reads TGTGCCAGCAGCTTTCAACTAGCGGGAGACTTCAATGAGCAGTTCTTA.

This clonotype was seen ten or more times. The V and J genes are TRBV13 and TRBJ1-2; D possibly corresponds to TRBD1 (5 bases). Per the germline V gene, CDR1 is PRHDT and CDR2 is FYEKMQ (reference sequence). The CDR3 consists of 16 residues. V shed 4 bases and J shed 4 bases, with 19 bases lying between them. The CDR3, as DNA: TGTGCCAGCAGCTCCTTTTACAGGAAGCAGGGCTATGGCTACACCTTC. Amino acid sequence: CASSSFYRKQGYGYTF.

With respect to this clonotype: With a much larger clone just one base away, this may be a read error. The conserved phenylalanine or tryptophan normally closing the CDR3 is absent here, so this likely arose from a read error. This sequence joins TRBV28 and TRBJ2-5; D is possibly TRBD2 (7 bases). Between the trimmed V and J ends, which lost 5 bases and 2 bases, there was a span of 18 bases. The CDR3 runs to 16 residues. Germline CDR1 reads MDHEN; CDR2 reads SYDVKM. The CDR3 sequence: CASSIRQAGVQETQYL. The CDR3 DNA follows: TGTGCCAGCAGTATTCGACAGGCGGGGGTTCAAGAGACCCAGTACTTA.

The CDR3 loop is CASSLCQGEVVAFF. CDR3 nucleotides: TGTGCCAGCAGCTTATGCCAGGGAGAGGTGGTAGCTTTCTTT. V and J are TRBV12-3 or TRBV12-4 and TRBJ1-1; D perhaps matches TRBD1 (5 bases). V lost 6 bases and J 10 bases, leaving 21 bases between the germline ends. The CDR3 is made up of 14 amino acids.

A note on this clonotype: An end of the junction does not agree with germline; a read error may underlie this. The DNA of the CDR3 is TGCGCCAGTAGCCGATCCGGGGCAGGGTTCGAAAAGACCCTGTACTTC. Translation gives CASSRSGAGFEKTLYF. The rearrangement links TRBV4-1 to TRBJ2-5; D might be TRBD1 or TRBD2, each matching 5 bases. This CDR3 is built from 16 residues. Per germline, CDR1 MGHRA and CDR2 YSYEKL.

Note on this clonotype: A much larger clone sits a single nucleotide away, making a read error possible. The chain uses TRBV5-1 and TRBJ2-6, with 7 bases aligning to TRBD1. The CDR3 has 18 residues. The germline V gene has CDR1 SGHRS and CDR2 YFSETQ. DNA for the CDR3: TGCGCCAGCAGCTTGGAGGTAGGGGGCGTAGGAAGGGCCAACGTCGTGACTTTC. Amino acid sequence: CASSLEVGGVGRANVVTF. Looking up the rest from reference TRBV5-1 and TRBJ2-6 gives the full variable domain: KAGVTQTPRYLIKTRGQQVTLSCSPISGHRSVSWYQQTPGQGLQFLFEYFSETQRNKGNFPGRFSGRQFSNSRSEMNVSTLELGDSALYLCASSLEVGGVGRANVVTFGAGSRLTVL.

The genes are TRBV12-3 or TRBV12-4 and TRBJ2-2, with 10 bases aligning to TRBD1. This CDR3 has 16 residues. Trimming cost V 9 bases and J 6 bases; bases outside gene matches: 13. The chain's CDR3 is CASSPGQGRGSGELFF. The CDR3 DNA sequence: TGTGCCAGTAGCCCGGGACAGGGGAGAGGTTCCGGGGAGCTGTTTTTT.

This clonotype was recorded at least ten times. This may come from a read error, since a much larger clone is one base off. This chain links TRBV6-1 with TRBJ1-2, with 7 bases lining up with TRBD1. The CDR3 is 15 residues long. CDR1 is MNHNS and CDR2 is SASEGT in the germline V gene. Losses at the gene ends were 6 bases for V and 4 bases for J; bases not matched to a gene: 11. The CDR3 region is CASSPQGRQGYGYTF. The CDR3 region has the DNA TGTGCCAGCAGCCCCCAAGGAAGACAGGGCTATGGCTACACCTTC.

As regards this clonotype: The junction shows a germline mismatch at one end, possibly a read error. The chain has TRBV4-1 and TRBJ1-2; D ambiguous. This CDR3 is built from 9 residues. Germline CDR1 is MGHRA and CDR2 is YSYEKL. The CDR3 loop is CASGPGYTF. DNA for the CDR3: TGCGCCAGCGGACCGGGCTACACATTC.

A word on this clonotype: A much larger clone differs from this one at a single base, so this may be a read error. This chain joins TRBV7-9 and TRBJ1-3; 9 nucleotides agree with TRBD1. The CDR3 spans 16 residues. Looked up from germline, CDR1 is SEHNR and CDR2 is FQNEAQ (reference sequence). Trimming took 5 bases from V and 6 from J; bases not matched to a gene: 11. The DNA for the CDR3 is TGTGCCAGCAGCCCCCGGGACAGGGACGGAGAAAACACCATATATTTT. Its translation is CASSPRDRDGENTIYF.

Concerning this clonotype: This sequence may be a read error, since a much larger clone differs from it by one base. The J gene is TRBJ1-1, the V gene TRBV7-8; D gene ambiguous. This CDR3 is 13 amino acids long. Germline CDR1 is SGHVS and CDR2 is FQNEAQ. The CDR3 loop is CAGSPTRDTEAFF. The CDR3 DNA reads TGTGCCGGCAGCCCGACCCGGGACACTGAAGCTTTCTTT. The variable domain in full, with the rest retrieved from reference TRBV7-8 and TRBJ1-1, is GAGVSQSPRYKVAKRGQDVALRCDPISGHVSLFWYQQALGQGPEFLTYFQNEAQLDKSGLPSDRFFAERPEGSVSTLKIQRTQQEDSAVYLCAGSPTRDTEAFFGQGTRLTVV.

On this clonotype itself: This may be a read error: a much more frequent sequence differs by one nucleotide. The chain uses TRBV5-1 and TRBJ2-7; 7 nucleotides agree with TRBD2. The CDR3 has 14 residues. Per the germline V gene, CDR1 is SGHRS and CDR2 is YFSETQ. V was pared by 0 bases and J by 3 bases, with 3 bases of the junction left unmatched. The CDR3 loop is CASSLGGSFYEQYF. CDR3 coding DNA: TGCGCCAGCAGCTTGGGCGGGAGCTTCTACGAGCAGTACTTC.

Worth noting for this clonotype: A junction boundary mismatches the germline segment, possibly from a read error. The chain carries TRBV14 and TRBJ2-7; possibly TRBD2 for D (6 bases). The germline V gene has CDR1 SGHDN and CDR2 FVKESK. The CDR3 runs 15 residues. CDR3 bases: TGTCCCAGCAGCCAATTTAGCGGCTTTACCTACGAGCAGTACTTC. Protein: CPSSQFSGFTYEQYF.

V and J are TRBV20-1 and TRBJ2-3; no reliable D call. The CDR3 loop spans 13 amino acids. Germline V gene sequence: CDR1 DFQATT, CDR2 SNEGSKA (reference sequence). V was pared by 4 bases and J by 3 bases, with 11 bases between. CDR3 in DNA: TGCAGTGCTACCGATGCAAGGACAGATACGCAGTATTTT. This codes for CSATDARTDTQYF.

This clonotype was detected ten times or more. The CDR3 spells CASSSIARQETQYF. Written as DNA, the CDR3 is TGTGCCAGCAGCTCGATAGCCAGACAAGAGACCCAGTACTTC. The chain couples TRBV5-5 to TRBJ2-5; D remains unclear. Per the germline V gene, CDR1 is SGHKS and CDR2 is YYEKEE (reference sequence). Trimming shortened V by 3 bases and J by 2 bases, and 11 bases separated the two germline ends. The CDR3 is 14 residues long.

This chain links TRBV11-2 with TRBJ2-1; D assignment may be TRBD1 or TRBD2 (5 bases each). Germline V gives CDR1 SGHAT, CDR2 FQNNGV. Trimming took 7 bases from V and 7 from J, leaving 14 bases between them. The CDR3 runs to 13 residues. In nucleotides, the CDR3 is TGTGCCAGCAACCGGGGCTCTGGGAATGAGCAGTTCTTC. This encodes CASNRGSGNEQFF.

This clonotype was seen ten or more times. The CDR3 loop reads CASSESGTYNQPQHF. CDR3 DNA sequence: TGTGCCAGCAGTGAAAGTGGGACCTATAATCAGCCCCAGCATTTT. This chain uses TRBV6-1 with TRBJ1-5; perhaps TRBD1 as D (5 bases). Germline CDR1 and CDR2: MNHNS and SASEGT. This CDR3 contains 15 residues. V shed 2 bases and J shed 4 bases, with 12 bases lying between them.

This chain connects TRBV3-1 to TRBJ2-1, with 8 bases identical to TRBD2. The V gene end was trimmed by 6 bases and the J gene end by 5 bases; junction bases not matched to a gene: 9. This CDR3 has 15 amino acids. Germline CDR1 reads LGHDT; CDR2 reads YNNKEL (reference sequence). The CDR3 sequence: CASSRREGRNNEQFF. CDR3 nucleotide sequence: TGTGCCAGCAGTCGTCGGGAGGGCCGTAACAATGAGCAGTTCTTC.

As concerns this clonotype: A much larger clone lies a single base off, so this may be a read error. The rearrangement links TRBV7-8 to TRBJ2-3, with a possible D match to TRBD2 (6 bases). Per the germline V gene, CDR1 is SGHVS and CDR2 is FQNEAQ. Trimming left V 1 base short and J 4 bases short, with 21 bases between. This CDR3 spans 18 amino acids. The CDR3 region has the DNA TGTGCCAGCAGCTTAGGCTGGGGGACTCCGGGGGACGCAGATACGCAGTATTTT. Translation gives CASSLGWGTPGDADTQYF.

Remarks on this clonotype: At one end, the junction sequence differs from germline, possibly due to a read error. The chain couples TRBV4-1 to TRBJ2-1; 9 bases match TRBD2. Germline values: CDR1 MGHRA, CDR2 YSYEKL. CDR3 length: 14 amino acids. DNA of the CDR3: TGCGGCAGCAGCCAGGCGGGAGGGTACAATAAGCGGTTCTTC. It is translated as CGSSQAGGYNKRFF.

This clonotype was seen at least ten times. The CDR3 loop reads CASSYGSAVNTEAFF. DNA for the CDR3: TGTGCCAGCAGTTACGGGTCTGCCGTCAACACTGAAGCTTTCTTT. The V gene is TRBV6-6, the J gene TRBJ1-1; D is ambiguous. From germline, CDR1 is MNHNY and CDR2 SVGAGI (reference sequence). This CDR3 has 15 residues. The V end was cut by 2 bases, the J end by 2 bases, with 12 bases between.